These 13 T cell receptor beta chains originate from one sample sequenced in a study of beta chain features in type 1 diabetes. Sequenced material consisted of expressed TCRB transcripts (all of the isolated RNA was reverse transcribed). Libraries were prepared by immunoSEQ multiplex PCR; TCRdb keeps only in-frame clonotypes and omits some of them. This sample has approximately 340,000 clones, with roughly 15% found just once. Specimen: naive CD4+ T cells from blood. These TCRs come from a woman aged 18-29 years in good health.

There are a few counts of this clone. This chain connects TRBV7-2 to TRBJ2-5, with D possibly TRBD2 on 6 matching bases. CDR1 is SGHTA, CDR2 FQGNSA, per germline. Trimming removed 5 bases at V and 4 bases at J, with 20 bases between. There are 16 residues in the CDR3. This CDR3 is CASSPRDGGDRETQYF. The CDR3 nucleotides read TGTGCCAGCAGCCCCCGGGACGGAGGGGATCGAGAGACCCAGTACTTC.

This clone showed up just a few times. The chain uses TRBV5-1 and TRBJ2-3; 10 bases align to TRBD1. CDR3 size: 14 residues. J gave up 5 bases and V 3 bases, and 3 bases lay outside the gene matches. Per germline, CDR1 SGHRS and CDR2 YFSETQ. CDR3 in DNA: TGCGCCAGCAGCTATGGACAGGGGGGAGATACGCAGTATTTT. As protein: CASSYGQGGDTQYF.

J is TRBJ2-1 and V is TRBV2, with 13 bases that match TRBD2. Per the germline V gene, CDR1 is SNHLY and CDR2 is FYNNEI. The CDR3 totals 14 residues. Trimming at V came to 6 bases and at J to 10 bases, leaving 6 bases not matched to a gene. CDR3: CASSGLAGVGEQFF. CDR3 DNA sequence: TGTGCCAGCAGCGGACTAGCGGGAGTCGGCGAGCAGTTCTTC.

The gene calls are TRBV28 and TRBJ1-2; D is perhaps TRBD1 (5 bases). V was cut by 10 bases and J by 7 bases, with 22 bases left in between. Germline assignment: CDR1 MDHEN and CDR2 SYDVKM. The CDR3 spans 14 residues. This CDR3 is CAIKGRGRSSGYTF. The CDR3 DNA reads as TGTGCCATCAAGGGACGAGGGAGGAGCAGTGGCTACACCTTC.

This clone was counted a few times. The chain uses TRBV28 and TRBJ2-3, with TRBD1 matching over 8 bases. The length of the CDR3 is 14 residues. V shed 6 bases, J shed 4 bases, and the junction held 6 bases outside the gene matches. Germline V gene lookup returns CDR1 MDHEN and CDR2 SYDVKM. The CDR3 here is CASRGQGAADTQYF. The CDR3 DNA sequence: TGTGCCAGCAGAGGGCAGGGGGCCGCAGATACGCAGTATTTT.

This clone was counted between two and nine times. CDR3 residues: CASTNGGEAFF. CDR3 sequence (DNA): TGTGCCAGCACTAATGGAGGTGAAGCTTTCTTT. This chain uses TRBV6-5 with TRBJ1-1; D not resolved. The CDR3 runs to 11 residues. V gave up 7 bases and J gave up 7 bases, with 10 bases separating them. Per the germline V gene, CDR1 is MNHEY and CDR2 is SVGAGI.

The V gene is TRBV19, the J gene TRBJ1-1; the D gene is possibly TRBD1 (5 bases). Trimming shortened V by 4 bases and J by 1 base, and 19 bases separated the two germline ends. CDR1 LNHDA and CDR2 SQIVND come from the germline V gene (reference sequence). This CDR3 region has 17 residues. CDR3 DNA sequence: TGTGCCAGTAGTACCCCAGGGAGGGGCCTAAGGAACACTGAAGCTTTCTTT. Amino acids: CASSTPGRGLRNTEAFF.

This clone came up a few times. V and J are TRBV6-6 and TRBJ2-5; 7 bases map to TRBD2. The CDR3 totals 14 residues. From germline, CDR1 is MNHNY and CDR2 SVGAGI (reference sequence). The J segment lost 4 bases and the V segment lost 6 bases, leaving 8 bases of the junction unmatched. In DNA form, the CDR3 reads TGTGCCAGCAGAGGGAGCGGGATGGGAGAGACCCAGTACTTC. Translation: CASRGSGMGETQYF.

This rearrangement joins TRBV30 to TRBJ2-1; D may be TRBD2 (5 bases). The V end was cut by 4 bases, the J end by 1 base, with 14 bases between. The CDR3 covers 15 residues. The germline gives CDR1 GTSNPN, CDR2 SVGIG (reference sequence). The DNA of the CDR3 is TGTGCCTGGAACCCACTAGGGTTATCCTACAATGAGCAGTTCTTC. Protein sequence: CAWNPLGLSYNEQFF.

The rearrangement uses TRBV25-1 and TRBJ2-5, with D perhaps matching TRBD2 (5 bases). Germline V gene lookup returns CDR1 MGHDK and CDR2 SYGVNS. The CDR3 consists of 15 residues. The V and J ends lost 1 base and 2 bases respectively, with 11 bases between them. As DNA, the CDR3 is TGTGCCAGCAGTGAATCGAGGACTCTACAAGAGACCCAGTACTTC. Protein sequence: CASSESRTLQETQYF.

CDR3 region: CASSYSGTKDTQYF. In DNA, the CDR3 is TGTGCCAGCAGTTACTCTGGGACTAAAGATACGCAGTATTTT. The chain has TRBV6-5 and TRBJ2-3; 7 bases fit TRBD2. CDR1 is MNHEY and CDR2 is SVGAGI in the germline V gene. The CDR3 extends over 14 amino acids. V lost 0 bases, J lost 5 bases, and 2 bases stayed unmatched.

This clone came up a few times. The chain joins TRBV28 to TRBJ2-3; tentatively, D is TRBD2 (5 bases). The ends were cut back, 8 bases at V and 4 bases at J, with 10 bases in the middle. Germline CDR1 and CDR2: MDHEN and SYDVKM. The CDR3 is 12 residues long. CDR3 DNA sequence: TGTGCCAGCGGTAAGGGAGCAGATACGCAGTATTTT. Translating it yields CASGKGADTQYF.

This clone was picked up a small number of times. The chain recombines TRBV5-1 with TRBJ2-7; TRBD2 matches at 8 bases. Per germline, CDR1 SGHRS and CDR2 YFSETQ. With 3 bases clipped from V and 4 bases from J, the junction kept 3 bases outside the gene matches. This CDR3 has 13 amino acids. Here the CDR3 DNA reads TGCGCCAGCAGCTCGGGAGGGTCATACGAGCAGTACTTC. Protein: CASSSGGSYEQYF.